The 32 T cell receptor beta chains presented below share a single source sample, sequenced in a study of PD-L1 blockade in urothelial cancer. Time point reported: pretreatment peripheral blood. Sequencing used immunoSEQ multiplex PCR; TCRdb keeps in-frame clones, though not all of them. The sample holds roughly 54,000 clones, around 85% seen once. Sequenced material: PBMCs, taken around atezolizumab (anti-PD-L1) treatment. Every receptor here comes from a woman aged 60-75 years with urothelial cancer.

This clone was found a few times. This sequence joins TRBV27 and TRBJ2-5; 12 bases fit TRBD2. Trimming at V came to 4 bases and at J to 6 bases, leaving 6 bases not matched to a gene. The germline gives CDR1 MNHEY, CDR2 SMNVEV (reference sequence). The CDR3 covers 15 residues. This CDR3 reads CASSSSLAGGKTQYF. The CDR3 DNA follows: TGTGCCAGCAGTTCCTCACTAGCGGGGGGCAAGACCCAGTACTTC.

The rearrangement uses TRBV9 and TRBJ2-1, with TRBD1 matching over 10 bases. With V trimmed by 4 bases and J by 8 bases, 9 bases remained unmatched. The CDR3 has 15 residues. CDR1 SGDLS and CDR2 YYNGEE come from the germline V gene. The CDR3 here is CASSPEGQGSDEQFF. The CDR3, as DNA: TGTGCCAGCAGCCCAGAGGGACAGGGGTCGGATGAGCAGTTCTTC.

The V and J genes are TRBV2 and TRBJ1-5; TRBD1 matches at 7 bases. Per germline, CDR1 SNHLY and CDR2 FYNNEI. V dropped 5 bases and J dropped 8; count of bases not matched to a gene: 12. The CDR3 runs 15 residues. The CDR3 sequence: CASSSPGQITKPQHF. CDR3 nucleotide sequence: TGTGCCAGCAGTTCCCCGGGACAGATAACAAAGCCCCAGCATTTT.

The genes are TRBV9 and TRBJ2-3, with TRBD2 identical over 8 bases. J gave up 3 bases and V 0 bases, and 6 bases lay outside the gene matches. Germline CDR1 SGDLS, CDR2 YYNGEE. This CDR3 is 16 amino acids long. CDR3 sequence (DNA): TGTGCCAGCAGCGTAGTCCCGGGGGGGGGAACAGATACGCAGTATTTT. This gives the protein CASSVVPGGGTDTQYF.

The gene calls are TRBV2 and TRBJ1-5; 10 bases match TRBD1. This CDR3 is built from 14 residues. With V trimmed by 11 bases and J by 4 bases, 8 bases remained unmatched. Germline CDR1 is SNHLY and CDR2 is FYNNEI. CDR3 in amino acids: CASQDRGSNQPQHF. As DNA, the CDR3 is TGTGCCTCCCAGGACAGGGGGTCAAATCAGCCCCAGCATTTT.

The rearrangement joins TRBV10-3 to TRBJ1-1, with D unclear. The CDR3 totals 13 residues. Trimming took 4 bases from V and 1 from J, leaving 7 bases between them. Germline lookup yields CDR1 ENHRY and CDR2 SYGVKD. This CDR3 is CAISVPGNTEAFF. CDR3 nucleotide sequence: TGTGCCATCAGTGTCCCGGGGAACACTGAAGCTTTCTTT.

The chain couples TRBV5-1 to TRBJ2-7, with D perhaps TRBD1 (5 bases). Per germline, CDR1 SGHRS and CDR2 YFSETQ. CDR3 length: 14 amino acids. V was pared by 4 bases and J by 3 bases, with 14 bases between. CDR3 nucleotide sequence: TGCGCCAGCAGCCTGGGGCAGTCCCACTACGAGCAGTACTTC. It yields the protein CASSLGQSHYEQYF.

The chain employs TRBV20-1 and TRBJ1-1; no reliable D call. The ends were cut back, 6 bases at V and 4 bases at J, with 9 bases in the middle. This CDR3 comprises 11 residues. From germline, CDR1 is DFQATT and CDR2 SNEGSKA (reference sequence). CDR3 loop: CSALKTTEAFF. As DNA, the CDR3 is TGCAGTGCCCTAAAAACCACTGAAGCTTTCTTT.

CDR3 in amino acids: CSVEDLPRQGKETQYF. DNA for the CDR3: TGCAGCGTTGAAGATCTTCCTCGACAGGGGAAAGAGACCCAGTACTTC. The chain joins TRBV29-1 to TRBJ2-5; 8 bases line up with TRBD1. The length of the CDR3 is 16 residues. Trimming at V came to 0 bases and at J to 3 bases, leaving 9 bases not matched to a gene. Per the germline V gene, CDR1 is SQVTM and CDR2 is ANQGSEA.

This chain links TRBV27 with TRBJ2-3; 9 bases are a match to TRBD1. The CDR3 has 14 residues. CDR1 is MNHEY and CDR2 is SMNVEV in the germline V gene (reference sequence). V lost 8 bases to trimming and J lost 9 bases; unmatched junction nucleotides: 12. CDR3 nucleotide sequence: TGTGCCAGCTCACCACAGGGGGCCCGGAGGACGCAGTATTTT. It is translated as CASSPQGARRTQYF.

In regard to this clone: At one end the junction does not follow the germline gene, possibly because of a read error. The chain is built from TRBV7-2 and TRBJ2-7; D is possibly TRBD1 (5 bases). The CDR3 length is 13 residues. Germline CDR1 is SGHTA and CDR2 is FQGNSA. The chain's CDR3 is CASSLAIFETEYF. As DNA, the CDR3 is TGTGCCAGCAGTTTAGCAATATTTGAGACAGAGTACTTC.

The rearrangement links TRBV6-1 to TRBJ2-5; D possibly corresponds to TRBD2 (8 bases). The CDR3 sequence is 14 residues long. Looked up from germline, CDR1 is MNHNS and CDR2 is SASEGT. V was clipped by 7 bases and J by 4 bases, with 16 bases between them. The CDR3: CASIGQAGGETQYF. The CDR3, as DNA: TGTGCCAGCATAGGACAGGCGGGGGGAGAGACCCAGTACTTC.

The genes are TRBV4-3 and TRBJ2-1; 9 positions match TRBD2. The CDR3 has 15 residues. V shed 0 bases, J shed 11 bases, and the junction held 8 bases outside the gene matches. Looked up from germline, CDR1 is LGHNA and CDR2 is YSLEER. For the CDR3, the DNA is TGCGCCAGCAGCCAAGAATCAGGTCTAGCGGGGAAGCAGTTCTTC. This gives the protein CASSQESGLAGKQFF.

In its sample, this clone was seen once. V is TRBV19 and J is TRBJ2-7, with D possibly matching TRBD1 (6 bases). This CDR3 spans 14 amino acids. From germline, CDR1 is LNHDA and CDR2 SQIVND (reference sequence). V shed 5 bases and J shed 2 bases, with 13 bases lying between them. Here the CDR3 reads CASSFAGVTYEQYF. The CDR3 DNA sequence: TGTGCCAGTAGTTTCGCAGGGGTCACCTACGAGCAGTACTTC.

CDR3 sequence reads: CASTRVVEEPQHF. In nucleotides, the CDR3 is TGTGCCAGTACCAGAGTGGTTGAGGAGCCCCAGCATTTT. The V gene is TRBV19, the J gene TRBJ1-5; D call uncertain. Germline assignment: CDR1 LNHDA and CDR2 SQIVND (reference sequence). With 7 bases removed from V and 8 bases from J, the gap between germline ends came to 15 bases. This CDR3 has 13 amino acids.

CDR3 sequence: CASSYSRESGNEQFF. For the CDR3, the DNA is TGTGCCAGCAGTTACTCGAGAGAGAGCGGGAATGAGCAGTTCTTC. This chain connects TRBV6-5 to TRBJ2-1; D is perhaps TRBD2 (6 bases). The CDR3 is 15 residues long. The V gene lost 0 bases and the J gene lost 7 bases, with 13 bases spanning the gap. CDR1 is MNHEY, CDR2 SVGAGI, per germline.

This chain uses TRBV5-1 with TRBJ2-1; 15 nucleotides line up with TRBD2. CDR1 and CDR2 (germline): SGHRS, YFSETQ. This CDR3 has 16 amino acids. Trimming removed 3 bases from V and 4 bases from J; junction bases left unmatched: 2. Written as DNA, the CDR3 is TGCGCCAGCAGCTCAGGACTAGCGGGGGGGTACAATGAGCAGTTCTTC. It is translated as CASSSGLAGGYNEQFF.

This clone was seen a handful of times. This chain joins TRBV18 and TRBJ1-1; D remains unclear. This CDR3 is 14 amino acids long. V was pared by 2 bases and J by 5 bases, with 12 bases between. Germline V gene sequence: CDR1 KGHSH, CDR2 LQKENI. The CDR3 region is CASSPMDGDTEAFF. DNA of the CDR3: TGTGCCAGCTCACCAATGGACGGGGATACTGAAGCTTTCTTT.

The V call is TRBV6-6, the J call TRBJ2-3; TRBD1 matches 11 bases. Germline CDR1 is MNHNY and CDR2 is SVGAGI (reference sequence). The CDR3 spans 14 residues. The V gene end was trimmed by 4 bases and the J gene end by 6 bases; junction bases not matched to a gene: 3. CDR3 in DNA: TGTGCCAGCAGTTTGGACAGGGGGCTTGATACGCAGTATTTT. Protein: CASSLDRGLDTQYF.

The CDR3, as DNA: TGTGCCAGCAGCTTAGGGCAGGGCACTGAAGCTTTCTTT. This codes for CASSLGQGTEAFF. The rearrangement uses TRBV11-2 and TRBJ1-1; perhaps TRBD1 as D (5 bases). CDR3 length: 13 amino acids. In germline, CDR1 is SGHAT, CDR2 FQNNGV. The V and J ends lost 1 base and 4 bases respectively, with 7 bases between them.

J is TRBJ2-3 and V is TRBV9, with D possibly being TRBD2 (5 bases). Trimming left V 0 bases short and J 4 bases short, with 12 bases between. The germline CDR1 and CDR2 sequences are SGDLS and YYNGEE. The CDR3 length is 15 residues. The CDR3 coding sequence is TGTGCCAGCAGCGTAGTCGAGGGAGTCGCAGATACGCAGTATTTT. It translates to CASSVVEGVADTQYF.

Concerning this clone: The germline gene is not matched at one end of the junction; a read error may be the cause. The chain links TRBV6-1 to TRBJ1-1; no firm D call. CDR3 length equals 14 residues. Germline V CDR1 and CDR2: MNHNS, SASEGT. CDR3 DNA sequence: TGTGCCAGCAGTGAAGATTTACTGAAGACTGAAGCTTTCTTT. Its protein product is CASSEDLLKTEAFF.

This clone was detected only a few times. Written as DNA, the CDR3 is TGTGCCAGCAGTTTAGGCCCGGAGAGGGACATTCAGTACTTC. Protein sequence: CASSLGPERDIQYF. This chain joins TRBV27 and TRBJ2-4; possible D gene TRBD2, 5 bases. V lost 2 bases and J 8 bases, leaving 13 bases between the germline ends. In germline, CDR1 is MNHEY, CDR2 SMNVEV (reference sequence). This CDR3 is built from 14 residues.

This chain joins TRBV4-1 and TRBJ1-5; D is uncertain. Germline CDR1 reads MGHRA; CDR2 reads YSYEKL. V dropped 3 bases and J dropped 4 bases, with 10 bases sitting between them. This CDR3 has 14 residues. CDR3 sequence: CASSQRERNQPQHF. CDR3 bases: TGCGCCAGCAGCCAGCGGGAGAGGAATCAGCCCCAGCATTTT.

V gene TRBV27 combines with J gene TRBJ2-7, with TRBD1 identical over 9 bases. This CDR3 has 14 residues. Germline loops: CDR1 MNHEY, CDR2 SMNVEV (reference sequence). Trimming removed 6 bases from V and 6 bases from J; junction bases left unmatched: 9. Here the CDR3 DNA reads TGTGCCAGCAGAGACCTGGACAGGGGAGGCGAGCAGTACTTC. It specifies CASRDLDRGGEQYF.

J is TRBJ1-1 and V is TRBV7-2; 8 positions match TRBD1. Trimming at V came to 1 base and at J to 3 bases, leaving 1 base not matched to a gene. This CDR3 contains 14 residues. Germline V lookup: CDR1 SGHTA, CDR2 FQGNSA. The CDR3 sequence is CASSLVGQDTEAFF. DNA of the CDR3: TGTGCCAGCAGCTTAGTGGGACAGGACACTGAAGCTTTCTTT.

The chain's CDR3 is CASKGDRGSRETQYF. CDR3 coding DNA: TGTGCCAGCAAGGGGGACAGGGGATCAAGAGAGACCCAGTACTTC. V is TRBV7-9 and J is TRBJ2-5; 10 nucleotides align to TRBD1. The CDR3 loop spans 15 amino acids. Germline V CDR1 and CDR2: SEHNR, FQNEAQ (reference sequence). V lost 7 bases, J lost 4 bases, and 9 bases stayed unmatched.

The V and J genes are TRBV6-1 and TRBJ1-1, with D possibly being TRBD1 (5 bases). The V gene lost 6 bases and the J gene lost 1 base, with 9 bases spanning the gap. Germline V CDR1 and CDR2: MNHNS, SASEGT. The CDR3 extends over 13 amino acids. The CDR3 DNA reads TGTGCCAGCAGAGTCCAGGGGAACACTGAAGCTTTCTTT. Translated: CASRVQGNTEAFF.

Here the CDR3 reads CASSLSGGNTGELFF. CDR3 sequence (DNA): TGTGCCAGCAGCTTGTCAGGGGGAAACACCGGGGAGCTGTTTTTT. This rearrangement joins TRBV5-4 to TRBJ2-2; 7 bases map to TRBD1. There are 15 residues in the CDR3. Germline trimming cut 1 base from V and 2 bases from J; bases unmatched to any gene: 2. Germline V CDR1 and CDR2: SGHNT, YYREEE (reference sequence).

J is TRBJ2-7 and V is TRBV4-3; no reliable D call. The germline V gene has CDR1 LGHNA and CDR2 YSLEER. The CDR3 has 14 residues. V shed 5 bases and J shed 5 bases, with 16 bases lying between them. The CDR3 coding sequence is TGCGCCAGCAGCTCTCGTACCGGGTCCCACGAGCAGTACTTC. Encoded protein: CASSSRTGSHEQYF.

V is TRBV19 and J is TRBJ1-5, with D hard to call. The CDR3 runs 13 residues. The germline V gene encodes CDR1 LNHDA and CDR2 SQIVND (reference sequence). Trimming removed 1 base from V and 1 base from J, with 2 bases in between. In DNA, the CDR3 is TGTGCCAGTAGTATAGCGAGCAATCAGCCCCAGCATTTT. It encodes CASSIASNQPQHF.

The chain joins TRBV11-2 to TRBJ1-2; D remains unclear. V dropped 2 bases and J dropped 5 bases, with 15 bases sitting between them. Germline-derived CDR1 and CDR2 are SGHAT and FQNNGV. The CDR3 is made up of 15 amino acids. The CDR3, as DNA: TGTGCCAGCAGCTTACCCCCAGGAATGGCGTATGGCTACACCTTC. Protein product: CASSLPPGMAYGYTF. The variable domain in full, completed from reference TRBV11-2 and TRBJ1-2, reads EAGVAQSPRYKIIEKRQSVAFWCNPISGHATLYWYQQILGQGPKLLIQFQNNGVVDDSQLPKDRFSAERLKGVDSTLKIQPAKLEDSAVYLCASSLPPGMAYGYTFGSGTRLTVV.